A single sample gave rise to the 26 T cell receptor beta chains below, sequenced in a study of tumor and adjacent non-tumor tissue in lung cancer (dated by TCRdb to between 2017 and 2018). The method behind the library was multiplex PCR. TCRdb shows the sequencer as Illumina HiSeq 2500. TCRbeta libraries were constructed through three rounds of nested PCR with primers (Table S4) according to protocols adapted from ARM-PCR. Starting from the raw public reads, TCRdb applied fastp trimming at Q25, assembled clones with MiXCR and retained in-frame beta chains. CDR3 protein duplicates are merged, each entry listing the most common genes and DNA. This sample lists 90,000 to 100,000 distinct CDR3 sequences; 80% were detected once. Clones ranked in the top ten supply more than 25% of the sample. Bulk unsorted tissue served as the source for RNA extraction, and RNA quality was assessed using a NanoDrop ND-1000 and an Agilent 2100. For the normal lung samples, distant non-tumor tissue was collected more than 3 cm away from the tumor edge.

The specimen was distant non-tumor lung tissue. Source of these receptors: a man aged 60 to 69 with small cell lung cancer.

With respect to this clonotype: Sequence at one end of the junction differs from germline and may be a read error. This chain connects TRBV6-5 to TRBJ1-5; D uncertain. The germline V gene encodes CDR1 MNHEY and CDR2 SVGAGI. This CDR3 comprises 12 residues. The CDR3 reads CGSSHSHQPQHF. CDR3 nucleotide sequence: TGTGGCAGCAGTCACTCCCATCAGCCCCAGCATTTT.

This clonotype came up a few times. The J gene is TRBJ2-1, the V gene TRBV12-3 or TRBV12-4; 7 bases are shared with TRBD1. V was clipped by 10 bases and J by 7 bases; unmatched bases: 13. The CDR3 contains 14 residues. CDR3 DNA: TGTGCCAACAGCCTTAATCTACAGGGGAATGAGCAGTTCTTC. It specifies CANSLNLQGNEQFF.

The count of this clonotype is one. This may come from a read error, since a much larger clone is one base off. CDR3 nucleotide sequence: TGTGCCAGCAGTTTGAAAGGGCTCTACGAGCAGTACTTC. Translating gives CASSLKGLYEQYF. The chain uses TRBV28 and TRBJ2-7; D call uncertain. Per germline, CDR1 MDHEN and CDR2 SYDVKM. This CDR3 comprises 13 residues. Trimming took off 3 bases at V and 3 bases at J, with 9 bases between the two ends.

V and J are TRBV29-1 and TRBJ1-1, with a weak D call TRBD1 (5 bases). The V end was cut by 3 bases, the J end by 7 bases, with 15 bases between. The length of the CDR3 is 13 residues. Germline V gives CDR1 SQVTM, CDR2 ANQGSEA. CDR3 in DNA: TGCAGCGTTGAGAAGGGGACGAATATTGAAGCTTTCTTT. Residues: CSVEKGTNIEAFF.

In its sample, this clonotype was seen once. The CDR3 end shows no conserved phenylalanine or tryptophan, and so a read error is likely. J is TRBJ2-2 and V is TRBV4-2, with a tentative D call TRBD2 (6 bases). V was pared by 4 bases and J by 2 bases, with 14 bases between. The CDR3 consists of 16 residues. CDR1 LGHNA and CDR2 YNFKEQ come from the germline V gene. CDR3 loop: CASSPRLVSNTGELFI. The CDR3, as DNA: TGTGCCAGCAGCCCCAGACTAGTGAGTAACACCGGGGAGCTGTTTATT.

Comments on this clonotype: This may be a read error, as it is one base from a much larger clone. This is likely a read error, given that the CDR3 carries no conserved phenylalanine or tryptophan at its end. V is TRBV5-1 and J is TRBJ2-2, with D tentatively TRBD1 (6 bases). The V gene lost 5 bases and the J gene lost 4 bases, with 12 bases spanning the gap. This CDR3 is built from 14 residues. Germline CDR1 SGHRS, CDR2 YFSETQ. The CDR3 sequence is CASSSQGTTGELFS. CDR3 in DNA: TGCGCCAGCAGTTCTCAGGGGACCACCGGGGAGCTGTTTTCT.

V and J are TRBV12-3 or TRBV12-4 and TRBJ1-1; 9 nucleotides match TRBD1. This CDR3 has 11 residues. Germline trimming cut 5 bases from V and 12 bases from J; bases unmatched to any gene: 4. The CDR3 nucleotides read TGTGCCAGCAGTCGGACAGGGGAACCTTTCTTT. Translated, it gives CASSRTGEPFF.

The CDR3 DNA follows: TGTGCCAGCAGAAGTCTTAACGGATCTAGCACAGATACGCAGTATTTT. This translates into CASRSLNGSSTDTQYF. This sequence joins TRBV2 and TRBJ2-3; D gene uncertain. From germline, CDR1 is SNHLY and CDR2 FYNNEI. The CDR3 loop spans 16 amino acids. Trimming took off 6 bases at V and 0 bases at J, with 16 bases between the two ends.

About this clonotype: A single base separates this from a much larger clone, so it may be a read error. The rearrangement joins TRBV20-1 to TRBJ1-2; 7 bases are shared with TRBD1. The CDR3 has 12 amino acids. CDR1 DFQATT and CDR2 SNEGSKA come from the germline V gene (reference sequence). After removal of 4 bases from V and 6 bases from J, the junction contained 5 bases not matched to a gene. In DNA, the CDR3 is TGCAGTGCTACGACAGGGAGCCATGGCTACACCTTC. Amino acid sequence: CSATTGSHGYTF.

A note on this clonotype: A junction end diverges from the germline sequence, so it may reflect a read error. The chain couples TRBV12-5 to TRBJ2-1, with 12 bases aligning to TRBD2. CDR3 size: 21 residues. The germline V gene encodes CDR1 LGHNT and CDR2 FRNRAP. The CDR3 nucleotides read TGTGCTAGTGGTCTGGTACCTATCCCTGGACTAGCGGGGCACTCCTACAATAAGCAGTTCTTC. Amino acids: CASGLVPIPGLAGHSYNKQFF.

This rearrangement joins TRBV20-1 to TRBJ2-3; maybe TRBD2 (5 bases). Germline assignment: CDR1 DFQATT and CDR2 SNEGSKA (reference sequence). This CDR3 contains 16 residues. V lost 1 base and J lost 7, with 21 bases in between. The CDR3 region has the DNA TGCAGTGCTAGAGGGGCTGGCGTGAGAGGGTCATATACGCAGTATTTT. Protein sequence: CSARGAGVRGSYTQYF.

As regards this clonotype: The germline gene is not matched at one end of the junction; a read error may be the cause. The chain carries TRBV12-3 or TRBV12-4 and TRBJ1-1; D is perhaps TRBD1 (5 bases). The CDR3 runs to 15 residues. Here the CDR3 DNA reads TGTACCAGCAGTTTCGGTCGGGGGATGAACACTGAAGTTTTCTTT. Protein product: CTSSFGRGMNTEVFF.

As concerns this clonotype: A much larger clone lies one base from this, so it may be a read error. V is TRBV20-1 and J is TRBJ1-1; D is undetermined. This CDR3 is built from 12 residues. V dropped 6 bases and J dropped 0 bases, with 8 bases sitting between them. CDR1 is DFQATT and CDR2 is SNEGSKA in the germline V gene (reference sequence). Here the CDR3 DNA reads TGCAGTGCCGAGGAGGTGAACACTGAAGCTTTCTTT. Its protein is CSAEEVNTEAFF.

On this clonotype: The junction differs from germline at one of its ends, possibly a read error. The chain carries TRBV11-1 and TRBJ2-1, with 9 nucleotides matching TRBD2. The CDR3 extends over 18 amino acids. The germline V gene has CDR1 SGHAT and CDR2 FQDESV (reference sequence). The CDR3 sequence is CASSSESRTSVSGNERSF. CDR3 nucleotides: TGTGCCAGCAGCTCAGAATCGAGGACTAGCGTGAGTGGTAATGAGCGGTCCTTC.

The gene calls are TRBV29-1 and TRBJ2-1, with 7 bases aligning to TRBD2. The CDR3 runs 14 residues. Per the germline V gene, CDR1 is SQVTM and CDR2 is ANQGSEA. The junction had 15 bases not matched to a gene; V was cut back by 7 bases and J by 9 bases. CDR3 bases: TGCAGCGCCCACGGGGGTACGGGAGGCAGTGAGCAGTTCTTC. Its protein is CSAHGGTGGSEQFF.

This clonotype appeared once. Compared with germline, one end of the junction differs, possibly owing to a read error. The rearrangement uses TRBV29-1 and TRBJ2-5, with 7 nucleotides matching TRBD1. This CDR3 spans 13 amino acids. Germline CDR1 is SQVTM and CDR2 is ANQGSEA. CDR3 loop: CNVWTGLQETQCF. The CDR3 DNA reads TGCAACGTTTGGACAGGCTTACAGGAGACCCAGTGCTTC. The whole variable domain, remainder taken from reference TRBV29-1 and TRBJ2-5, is SAVISQKPSRDICQRGTSLTIQCQVDSQVTMMFWYRQQPGQSLTLIATANQGSEATYESGFVIDKFPISRPNLTFSTLTVSNMSPEDSSIYLCNVWTGLQETQCFGPGTRLLVL.

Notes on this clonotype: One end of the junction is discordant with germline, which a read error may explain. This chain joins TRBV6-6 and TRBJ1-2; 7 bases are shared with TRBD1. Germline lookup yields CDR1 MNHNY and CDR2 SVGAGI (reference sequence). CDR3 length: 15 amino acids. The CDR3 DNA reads TGTGCCAGCAGTTACCCGACAGGGACTAACTATGACTACATCTTC. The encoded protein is CASSYPTGTNYDYIF.

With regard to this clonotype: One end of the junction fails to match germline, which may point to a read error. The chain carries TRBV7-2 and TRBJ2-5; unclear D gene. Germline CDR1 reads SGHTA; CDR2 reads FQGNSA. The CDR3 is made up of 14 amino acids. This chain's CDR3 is CASSLGGLQVTQYF. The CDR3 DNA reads TGTGCCAGCAGCTTAGGAGGCCTACAAGTGACCCAGTACTTC.

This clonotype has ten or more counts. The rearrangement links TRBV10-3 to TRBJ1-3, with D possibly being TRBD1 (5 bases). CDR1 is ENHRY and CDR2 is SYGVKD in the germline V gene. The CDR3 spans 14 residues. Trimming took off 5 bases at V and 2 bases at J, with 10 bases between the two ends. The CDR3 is CAISPGTAGNTIYF. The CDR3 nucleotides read TGTGCCATCAGTCCTGGGACGGCTGGAAACACCATATATTTT.

The DNA for the CDR3 is TGTGCCAGCAGCCTGGGACAGCATCTCTATGAGCAGTACGTC. Translating gives CASSLGQHLYEQYV. V is TRBV5-5 and J is TRBJ2-7, with TRBD1 matching 7 bases. Germline V lookup: CDR1 SGHKS, CDR2 YYEKEE (reference sequence). This CDR3 has 14 residues. Trimming took 4 bases from V and 7 from J; bases not matched to a gene: 11.

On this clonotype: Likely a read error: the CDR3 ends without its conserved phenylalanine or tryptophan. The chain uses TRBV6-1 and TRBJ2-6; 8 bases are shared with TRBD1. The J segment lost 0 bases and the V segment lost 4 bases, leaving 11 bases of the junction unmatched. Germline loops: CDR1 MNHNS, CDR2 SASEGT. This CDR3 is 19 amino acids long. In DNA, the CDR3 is TGTGCCAGCAGTGGTAGATTGTGGACAGGGAACTCTGGGGCCAACGTCCTGACTTAC. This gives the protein CASSGRLWTGNSGANVLTY.

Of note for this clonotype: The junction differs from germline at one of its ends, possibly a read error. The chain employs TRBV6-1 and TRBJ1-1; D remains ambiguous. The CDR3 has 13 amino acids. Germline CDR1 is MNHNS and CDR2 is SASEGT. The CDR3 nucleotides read TGTGCCAGCATCCTGCAGGTGAACAATGAAACTTTCTTT. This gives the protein CASILQVNNETFF.

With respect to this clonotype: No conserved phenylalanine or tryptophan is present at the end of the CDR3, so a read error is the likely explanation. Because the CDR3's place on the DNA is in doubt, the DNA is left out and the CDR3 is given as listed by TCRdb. The CDR3: CVSSLEGMGVTKYL. V is TRBV11-3 and J is TRBJ2-3. Both ends counted, the CDR3 spans 14 residues. Germline lookup yields CDR1 SGHNT and CDR2 YENEEA.

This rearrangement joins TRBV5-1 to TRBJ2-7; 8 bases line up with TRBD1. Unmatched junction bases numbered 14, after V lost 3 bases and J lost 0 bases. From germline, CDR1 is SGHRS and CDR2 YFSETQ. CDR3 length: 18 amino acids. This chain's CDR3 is CASSWNPVTGVFSYEQYF. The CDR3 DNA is TGCGCCAGCAGCTGGAATCCGGTGACAGGGGTCTTCTCCTACGAGCAGTACTTC.

CDR3 sequence: CSVSSSRRASYNEQFF. CDR3 in DNA: TGCAGTGTTTCCTCTAGCCGGAGGGCGTCCTACAATGAGCAGTTCTTC. The gene calls are TRBV20-1 and TRBJ2-1; a possible D gene is TRBD2 (6 bases). This CDR3 has 16 amino acids. Germline lookup yields CDR1 DFQATT and CDR2 SNEGSKA (reference sequence). V dropped 7 bases and J dropped 1 base, with 20 bases sitting between them.

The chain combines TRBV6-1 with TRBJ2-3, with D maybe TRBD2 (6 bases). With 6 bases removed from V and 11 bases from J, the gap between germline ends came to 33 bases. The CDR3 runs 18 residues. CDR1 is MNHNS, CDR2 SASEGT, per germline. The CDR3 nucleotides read TGTGCCAGCAGCTCCCTAGGAAGGGGACTCTTGGGCTCGGAGCAGCAGTATTTT. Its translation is CASSSLGRGLLGSEQQYF.